What follows describes a single T cell receptor (beta chain). Its antigen remains unknown. The authors' processing: Junction-only sequences produced by ImmunoSEQ had no quality scores, so filtering differed. The repertoire was sequenced with immunoSEQ multiplex PCR; TCRdb's copy has only in-frame clones and lacks some. V, J and clone size were drawn from that table, and D and trimming were deduced from the DNA. The sample records about 680,000 clones, around 72% being singletons. These data belong to a study of shared clonotypes between healthy human individuals. Study background: Plates per donor: three CD4 naive, three CD4 memory, two CD8 naive, one CD8 memory.

Overall study findings and caveats: Lower generation probabilities were found for non-shared clonotypes than for those shared by all four donors.

Germline V gene sequence: CDR1 SNHLY, CDR2 FYNNEI. This CDR3 region has 13 residues. V lost 4 bases to trimming and J lost 0 bases, with 6 bases between them. The sequencing input was memory CD4+ T cells sorted from blood. This sample's subset: CD45RA-negative fraction. The TCR originated in a woman in her thirties in good health. V is TRBV2 and J is TRBJ1-1; D remains ambiguous. The CDR3 nucleotides are TGTGCCAGCAGTGGAAGGGTGAACACTGAAGCTTTCTTT. Protein sequence: CASSGRVNTEAFF.